The next 5 T cell receptor beta chains were all read from a single sample in a study of T cells in Graves' hyperthyroidism and ophthalmopathy. Amplified TCR beta CDR3 regions derived from RNA transcripts. A first-round RT-PCR of the TCR CDR3 used the HTBI primer set. Using its own MiXCR run on the multiplex PCR reads, TCRdb lists one record per CDR3 protein. The table has 800,000 or so distinct CDR3 sequences, around 38% seen once. The sequencing sample was made of blood. Receptors were obtained from a man aged 18 to 30 with Graves' hyperthyroidism.

This clonotype has ten or more counts. The V gene is TRBV7-2, the J gene TRBJ2-7, with D possibly matching TRBD2 (5 bases). The CDR3 is made up of 15 amino acids. Trimming left V 5 bases short and J 5 bases short, with 19 bases between. Germline assignment: CDR1 SGHTA and CDR2 FQGNSA. CDR3: CASSAAPPGIDEQYF. The CDR3 DNA reads as TGTGCCAGCAGCGCCGCCCCGCCCGGGATCGACGAGCAGTACTTC. The entire variable domain, with the rest obtained from reference TRBV7-2 and TRBJ2-7, is as follows: GAGVSQSPSNKVTEKGKDVELRCDPISGHTALYWYRQSLGQGLEFLIYFQGNSAPDKSGLPSDRFSAERTGGSVSTLTIQRTQQEDSAVYLCASSAAPPGIDEQYFGPGTRLTVT.

The V gene is TRBV7-6, the J gene TRBJ2-5, with 11 nucleotides matching TRBD2. This CDR3 is 15 amino acids long. V was clipped by 4 bases and J by 2 bases; unmatched bases: 3. Per the germline V gene, CDR1 is SGHVS and CDR2 is FNYEAQ. The chain's CDR3 is CASSSTSGVQETQYF. The CDR3 bases are TGTGCCAGCAGCTCGACTAGCGGGGTACAAGAGACCCAGTACTTC. Full variable domain (missing parts from reference TRBV7-6 and TRBJ2-5): GAGVSQSPRYKVTKRGQDVALRCDPISGHVSLYWYRQALGQGPEFLTYFNYEAQQDKSGLPNDRFSAERPEGSISTLTIQRTEQRDSAMYRCASSSTSGVQETQYFGPGTRLLVL.

The rearrangement links TRBV20-1 to TRBJ1-5; 12 bases line up with TRBD1. Germline trimming cut 6 bases from V and 6 bases from J; bases unmatched to any gene: 9. The CDR3 is 15 residues long. Germline V gene lookup returns CDR1 DFQATT and CDR2 SNEGSKA (reference sequence). CDR3 bases: TGCAGTGCCACCGGGACAGGGGGCGCCGGTCAGCCCCAGCATTTT. Translating gives CSATGTGGAGQPQHF.

The chain is built from TRBV7-2 and TRBJ2-7; tentative D call: TRBD1 (6 bases). With 5 bases removed from V and 2 bases from J, the gap between germline ends came to 19 bases. Germline lookup yields CDR1 SGHTA and CDR2 FQGNSA. The CDR3 consists of 16 residues. DNA of the CDR3: TGTGCCAGCAGCCGAATGGGAGAGGGGGTGGCCTACGAGCAGTACTTC. This gives the protein CASSRMGEGVAYEQYF. Looking up the rest from reference TRBV7-2 and TRBJ2-7 gives the full variable domain: GAGVSQSPSNKVTEKGKDVELRCDPISGHTALYWYRQSLGQGLEFLIYFQGNSAPDKSGLPSDRFSAERTGGSVSTLTIQRTQQEDSAVYLCASSRMGEGVAYEQYFGPGTRLTVT.

This clonotype was seen only a few times. CDR3 DNA: TGTGCCAGCAGACCCACCGGGACAGGGGGCGGTCAGCCCCAGCATTTT. The encoded protein is CASRPTGTGGGQPQHF. The chain has TRBV10-3 and TRBJ1-5, with 12 bases matching TRBD1. Trimming at V came to 10 bases and at J to 6 bases, leaving 13 bases not matched to a gene. The germline CDR1 and CDR2 sequences are ENHRY and SYGVKD. The CDR3 has 16 residues.